This T cell receptor (gamma chain) was documented in a study of γδ T cells in repeated Plasmodium falciparum infection. Looking at the study overall: Timepoints: baseline, immediately before selected infections, and 21 days after every infection.

Each sorted gammadelta sample had TRG and TRD chains sequenced. TCRdb re-called clones from the multiplex PCR reads via CATT. The sample consists of several thousand gamma-chain clones, around 3% of them appearing once. Points on this clone: Translating this DNA gives a protein that differs at residue 4 from the TCRdb one, which belongs to a much larger clone; a read error is likely, and the protein shown is this translation.

The sequence derives from a pool of human donors (malaria-infected and uninfected, not separated). Sequenced material: gamma-delta T cells from blood.

DNA of the CDR3: TGTGCCACCTTGGATTCGAATTATTATAAGAAACTCTTT. The encoded protein is CATLDSNYYKKLF. The genes are TRGV4 and TRGJ1 or TRGJ2. CDR1 and CDR2 (germline): EGSTGY, YDSYTSSV. This CDR3 is 13 amino acids long.